Following are 16 T cell receptor beta chains from one sample sequenced in a study of T cell repertoires in cytomegalovirus infection. TCRdb redid the calling of the reads with MiXCR, one entry per CDR3 protein. The sample carries fewer than 1,000,000 distinct CDR3 sequences, 31% recorded once. These receptors have no identified antigens. Sequences were derived from cultured CD8+ T cells from PBMCs, sampled from culture after CMV antigen stimulation. These receptors all come from a human donor in good health (CMV status not recorded). Some clones in this sample may be carry-over from other donors' samples.

In this sample, this clonotype turned up a few times. The V call is TRBV4-1, the J call TRBJ2-5; D may be TRBD2 (6 bases). From germline, CDR1 is MGHRA and CDR2 YSYEKL. The germline V and J ends were trimmed by 1 base and 4 bases, with 10 bases remaining between them. The length of the CDR3 is 14 residues. The CDR3 reads CASSQGWGGETQYF. The CDR3 nucleotides are TGCGCCAGCAGCCAAGGATGGGGAGGAGAGACCCAGTACTTC.

The V call is TRBV20-1, the J call TRBJ1-2; 10 bases are shared with TRBD1. The V segment lost 6 bases and the J segment 0 bases; nucleotides outside the gene matches: 7. The CDR3 has 15 amino acids. Germline CDR1 reads DFQATT; CDR2 reads SNEGSKA (reference sequence). The CDR3 DNA follows: TGCAGTGCCCGGGGACAGGGGATCGCTAACTATGGCTACACCTTC. As protein: CSARGQGIANYGYTF.

The CDR3 region is CASSIGQGRYEQYV. The CDR3 DNA reads as TGTGCCAGCAGCATTGGACAGGGAAGGTACGAGCAGTACGTC. V and J are TRBV7-9 and TRBJ2-7, with 8 bases fitting TRBD1. The CDR3 length is 14 residues. V shed 5 bases and J 4 bases; nucleotides not matched to a gene: 7. CDR1 SEHNR and CDR2 FQNEAQ come from the germline V gene (reference sequence).

This chain connects TRBV27 to TRBJ2-3; a possible D gene is TRBD2 (5 bases). CDR3 length: 12 residues. V was trimmed by 5 bases and J by 8 bases, leaving 11 bases between them. Germline-derived CDR1 and CDR2 are MNHEY and SMNVEV (reference sequence). As DNA, the CDR3 is TGTGCCAGCAGTATCAGCGGCGTTACGCAGTATTTT. Translated: CASSISGVTQYF.

This clonotype was detected only a few times. The V and J genes are TRBV12-3 or TRBV12-4 and TRBJ1-2, with 9 bases identical to TRBD1. V was pared by 6 bases and J by 2 bases, with 7 bases of the junction left unmatched. CDR3 length: 15 amino acids. CDR3 DNA sequence: TGTGCCAGCAGGGATCGGGACAGGGCGAACTATGGCTACACCTTC. Translated, it gives CASRDRDRANYGYTF.

This clonotype was detected many times. The chain uses TRBV7-2 and TRBJ2-7; possible D gene TRBD2, 6 bases. Per the germline V gene, CDR1 is SGHTA and CDR2 is FQGNSA. V lost 5 bases, J lost 5 bases, and 13 bases lay in between. This CDR3 has 13 residues. The CDR3 loop is CASSPGTWDEQYV. CDR3 bases: TGTGCCAGCAGCCCCGGGACTTGGGACGAGCAGTACGTC.

The CDR3 protein is CASGIRGSYNSPLHF. The CDR3 region has the DNA TGTGCCAGCGGGATCAGGGGCTCCTATAATTCACCCCTCCACTTT. The V gene is TRBV27, the J gene TRBJ1-6, with a possible D match to TRBD1 (6 bases). This CDR3 region has 15 residues. V gave up 8 bases and J gave up 0 bases, with 11 bases separating them. Germline CDR1 is MNHEY and CDR2 is SMNVEV (reference sequence).

The chain couples TRBV6-4 to TRBJ1-2; D gene unclear. V shed 3 bases and J shed 3 bases, with 11 bases lying between them. CDR1 and CDR2 (germline): MRHNA, SNTAGT. This CDR3 has 14 residues. This CDR3 reads CASSEGRRDYGYTF. The DNA for the CDR3 is TGTGCCAGCAGTGAAGGTCGGCGGGACTATGGCTACACCTTC.

This clonotype appeared many times. V is TRBV7-8 and J is TRBJ2-2; 7 nucleotides agree with TRBD2. Trimming removed 8 bases from V and 5 bases from J; junction bases left unmatched: 8. The CDR3 is 14 residues long. Germline values: CDR1 SGHVS, CDR2 FQNEAQ. The CDR3 region has the DNA TGTGCCAGCGCCGGGCGGGGGAGAACCGGGGAGCTGTTTTTT. Translated, it gives CASAGRGRTGELFF.

This clonotype was detected a few times. The chain employs TRBV7-9 and TRBJ2-3, with 8 bases aligning to TRBD2. CDR1 SEHNR and CDR2 FQNEAQ come from the germline V gene (reference sequence). V lost 7 bases and J lost 1; bases outside the gene matches: 10. The CDR3 contains 16 residues. The CDR3, as DNA: TGTGCCAGCATCCCCACCAAAGCGGGGGGCACAGATACGCAGTATTTT. Amino acids: CASIPTKAGGTDTQYF.

V is TRBV12-5 and J is TRBJ2-2, with D perhaps matching TRBD1 or TRBD2 (6 bases each). Germline assignment: CDR1 LGHNT and CDR2 FRNRAP. Deletions cut 0 bases from V and 1 base from J, with 30 bases between. The CDR3 is 23 amino acids. DNA of the CDR3: TGTGCTAGTGGTTTGGTCCTCCCCGCGGGGCAGGGGATAGAATCCGGGAACACCGGGGAGCTGTTTTTT. As protein: CASGLVLPAGQGIESGNTGELFF.

This clonotype occurred a few times. The chain recombines TRBV12-3 or TRBV12-4 with TRBJ1-2; no definite D call. Trimming shortened V by 8 bases and J by 4 bases, and 11 bases separated the two germline ends. The CDR3 spans 12 residues. The CDR3 sequence is CASGRASYGYTF. The CDR3 region has the DNA TGTGCCAGCGGGAGAGCGTCCTATGGCTACACCTTC.

The chain couples TRBV15 to TRBJ2-1, with TRBD1 as a possible D gene (6 bases). The CDR3 is 15 amino acids. The germline V gene has CDR1 LNHNV and CDR2 YYDKDF (reference sequence). V lost 1 base and J 3 bases, leaving 10 bases between the germline ends. This chain's CDR3 is CATSRVTGFYNEQFF. CDR3 coding DNA: TGTGCCACCAGCAGAGTTACAGGGTTCTACAATGAGCAGTTCTTC.

The chain employs TRBV27 and TRBJ2-2; 9 nucleotides align to TRBD2. Germline loops: CDR1 MNHEY, CDR2 SMNVEV (reference sequence). Trimming took 10 bases from V and 8 from J; bases not matched to a gene: 8. The length of the CDR3 is 13 residues. Here the CDR3 reads CATRGGALGELFF. As DNA, the CDR3 is TGTGCCACCCGCGGGGGGGCTTTGGGGGAGCTGTTTTTT.

There are a few counts of this clonotype. This CDR3 reads CASSIMGTGQFF. CDR3 DNA: TGTGCCAGCAGTATCATGGGGACTGGGCAGTTCTTC. V and J are TRBV6-5 and TRBJ2-1, with D possibly TRBD2 on 6 matching bases. The CDR3 has 12 residues. Trimming removed 5 bases at V and 12 bases at J, with 14 bases between. The germline CDR1 and CDR2 sequences are MNHEY and SVGAGI.

Only a few counts were recorded for this clonotype. The genes are TRBV7-8 and TRBJ1-1; D remains ambiguous. CDR1 SGHVS and CDR2 FQNEAQ come from the germline V gene. The V gene lost 5 bases and the J gene lost 0 bases, with 13 bases spanning the gap. There are 15 residues in the CDR3. CDR3 loop: CASSPAVRLNTEAFF. Written as DNA, the CDR3 is TGTGCCAGCAGCCCAGCGGTCCGATTGAACACTGAAGCTTTCTTT.